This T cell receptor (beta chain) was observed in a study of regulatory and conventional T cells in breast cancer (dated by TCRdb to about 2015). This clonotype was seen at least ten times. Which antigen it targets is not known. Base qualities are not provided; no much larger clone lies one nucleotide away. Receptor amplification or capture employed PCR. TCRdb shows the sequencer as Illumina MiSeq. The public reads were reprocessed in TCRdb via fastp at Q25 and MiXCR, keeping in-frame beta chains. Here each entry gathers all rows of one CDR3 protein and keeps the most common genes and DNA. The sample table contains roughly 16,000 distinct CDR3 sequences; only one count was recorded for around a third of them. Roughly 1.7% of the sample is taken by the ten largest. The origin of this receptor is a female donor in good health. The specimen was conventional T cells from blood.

The nucleotide sequence reads as follows: TGCAGTGCTAGAGAGGGGATGCAACAGCCCCAGCATTTT. This sequence encodes CSAREGMQQPQHF. The rearranged chain carries TRBV20-1 and TRBJ1-5; the D gene assignment is ambiguous. From cysteine to phenylalanine, the CDR3 is 13 amino acids long. Only the CDR3 region is kept as DNA, spanning 39 bases read in frame from base 1. Trimming removed 0 bases from V and 7 bases from J, leaving 10 bases between the germline ends. For CDR1 and CDR2, the germline V gene (reference sequence) lists DFQATT and SNEGSKA.